This record concerns one TCR beta chain sequence. In its sample, this clonotype was seen once. Its binding antigen is unknown. The record has no base qualities; no much larger clone is one base away. Weak support is all one read offers. V is clipped by 5 bases and J by 1 base, and the sequence between their germline boundaries is 11 bases long. Per the germline V gene, KGHSH is the CDR1 and LQKENI is the CDR2. There are 14 amino acids in the CDR3, from cysteine to phenylalanine inclusive. Only CDR3 DNA remains: 42 bases, in frame from the first base. This specimen comes from a study of blood T cells in healthy people across ages (dated by TCRdb to 2013 to 2016). Study-level background: Template switching captured roughly one uniquely barcoded TCR beta cDNA molecule per two T cells in model experiments. The study measured age-related changes in TCR beta repertoire diversity using deep sequencing normalized with unique cDNA molecular identifiers. To avoid experimental bias, donors of different ages were spread randomly across the sequencing lanes. The study analyzed two additional independent replicas of 1 million unique cDNA reads from the same blood draw for two donors, one aged 18 to 30 and one aged 80 or older. The donors were split into four age groups: young (average about 15 years), middle-aged (roughly 39), aged (approximately 60) and long-lived (under 90). The full study reports these points: Observed TCR beta diversity correlated strongly with the percentage of naive T cells measured by flow cytometry. Because profiling used bulk unsorted PBMCs, naive and antigen-experienced compartments could not be compared conclusively. Observed TCR beta diversity per million T cells fell roughly linearly with age, and a significant reduction was already apparent by age around 44. Because donor CMV infection status was unknown, age-related changes in expanded clonotypes were potentially confounded. Estimates of total diversity based on one million sequenced T cells were regarded as lower bounds and as underestimates. Compared with the aged group, the long-lived group had more naive CD4+ T cells, fewer expanded clones and increased TCR diversity, suggesting age selection.

The donors were some 39 Caucasian individuals from Russia, aged roughly 6 to 90 years, who were systemically healthy. Approximately 9 milliliters of peripheral blood were collected from each donor into EDTA-treated Vacutainer tubes. Ficoll-Paque density-gradient centrifugation was used to isolate PBMCs, with at least 6.5 million per sample. Total RNA was extracted from PBMCs with Trizol reagent, with at least 6 micrograms obtained per sample. For every donor, an aliquot of PBMCs went through flow cytometry to measure the percentages of naive CD45RAhigh/CD27high T cells. The library was built by means of 5' RACE. Data came from an Illumina HiSeq 2500. A second PCR of about 6 to 12 cycles was performed with a sample-barcoded 5' primer and a J-beta primer mix. A unique molecular identifier was introduced onto each TCR beta cDNA molecule by a template-switch 5' adaptor carrying 12 random nucleotides. Each sample yielded at least 3 million CDR3-containing paired-end reads. All of the RNA was converted into first-strand cDNA using the Mint cDNA synthesis kit, with a TRBC-specific oligonucleotide serving as the primer. All cDNA was treated with uracil-DNA glycosylase and then went through a first 18-cycle PCR with the universal primers M1SS and BC2_uni_R. The paper's data handling went like this. Normalization of each sample was performed by random selection of 1 million high-quality reads, each carrying a distinct molecular identifier. Instead of being binned into consensus sequences, reads with shared molecular identifiers were discarded. CDR3 identification, clonotype clustering and error correction used MiTCR with a Q25 quality threshold and the strictest error-elimination algorithm. A nonparametric unseen species model using Euler transformation provided a lower-bound estimate of total TCR beta diversity. The public reads were quality trimmed at Q25 with fastp and then assembled into clones with MiXCR by TCRdb, keeping productive beta chains. CDR3 protein sequences are deduplicated, and each keeps its most common genes and DNA. The V and J calls here are based on TCRdb, not the publication. The sample table contains over 600,000 distinct CDR3 sequences; only one count was recorded for more than 35% of them. The top ten constitute around 18% of the sample.

The sequence derives from a man aged 80 or over in good health. Sequencing was done on a sample of blood. The rearrangement joined TRBV18 to TRBJ2-5; the D gene is perhaps TRBD1, on 6 matching bases. The DNA reads as follows: TGTGCCAGCTCATCAAGGGGGACCCAAGAGACCCAGTACTTC. Protein translation: CASSSRGTQETQYF.